This T cell receptor (beta chain) was documented in a study of cytotoxic CD8 clonotypes in ibrutinib-treated CLL. Study-wide points: Contraction or stability on treatment was seen for public clonotypes, which were uncommon. Clonality went up at the time of ibrutinib response, stayed stable in sustained remission, and later dropped back toward its baseline level at progression.

Concerning this clone: Its antigen is unidentified.

The length of the CDR3 is 15 residues. Germline trimming cut 4 bases from V and 0 bases from J; bases unmatched to any gene: 2. The germline V gene encodes CDR1 KGHSH and CDR2 LQKENI. The data were produced by immunoSEQ multiplex PCR, yet TCRdb's version contains in-frame clones alone and is incomplete. Of over 150,000 clones in the sample, about four fifths are singletons; the top ten hold about 2%. The chain links TRBV18 to TRBJ1-5, with 8 nucleotides matching TRBD1. This TCR was recovered from a human donor with chronic lymphocytic leukemia. The specimen was PBMCs, collected after 12 months of ibrutinib treatment. The CDR3 loop is CASSLGQGSNQPQHF. The DNA of the CDR3 is TGTGCCAGCTCACTAGGACAGGGTAGCAATCAGCCCCAGCATTTT.